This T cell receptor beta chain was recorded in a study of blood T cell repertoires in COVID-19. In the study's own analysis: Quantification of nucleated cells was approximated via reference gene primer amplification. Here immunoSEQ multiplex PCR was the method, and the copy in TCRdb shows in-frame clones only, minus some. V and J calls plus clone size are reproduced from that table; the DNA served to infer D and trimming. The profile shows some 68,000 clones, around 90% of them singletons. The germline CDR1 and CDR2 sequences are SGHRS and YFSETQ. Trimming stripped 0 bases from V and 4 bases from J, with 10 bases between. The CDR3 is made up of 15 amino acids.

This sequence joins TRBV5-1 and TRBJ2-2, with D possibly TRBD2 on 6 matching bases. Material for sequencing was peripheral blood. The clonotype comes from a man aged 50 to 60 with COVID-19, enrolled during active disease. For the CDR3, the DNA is TGCGCCAGCAGCTTGGTCCTAGCGAGCACCGGGGAGCTGTTTTTT. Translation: CASSLVLASTGELFF.